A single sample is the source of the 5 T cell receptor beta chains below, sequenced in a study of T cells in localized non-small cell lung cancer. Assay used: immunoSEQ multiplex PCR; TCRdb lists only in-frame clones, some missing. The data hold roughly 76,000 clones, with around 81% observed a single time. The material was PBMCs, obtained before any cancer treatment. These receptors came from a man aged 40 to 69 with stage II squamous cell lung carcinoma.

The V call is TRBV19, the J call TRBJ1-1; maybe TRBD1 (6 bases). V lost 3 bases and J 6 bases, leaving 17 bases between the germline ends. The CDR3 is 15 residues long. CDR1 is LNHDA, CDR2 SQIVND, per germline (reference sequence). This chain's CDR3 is CASSIQSGGVPEAFF. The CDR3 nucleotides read TGTGCCAGTAGTATTCAGTCTGGGGGCGTCCCTGAAGCTTTCTTT.

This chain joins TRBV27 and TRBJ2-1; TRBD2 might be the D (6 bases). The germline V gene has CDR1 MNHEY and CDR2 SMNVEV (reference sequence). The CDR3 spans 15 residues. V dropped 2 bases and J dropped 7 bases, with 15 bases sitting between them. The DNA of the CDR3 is TGTGCCAGCAGTTTAGTGCTAGCGTTGGGTAATGAGCAGTTCTTC. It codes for CASSLVLALGNEQFF.

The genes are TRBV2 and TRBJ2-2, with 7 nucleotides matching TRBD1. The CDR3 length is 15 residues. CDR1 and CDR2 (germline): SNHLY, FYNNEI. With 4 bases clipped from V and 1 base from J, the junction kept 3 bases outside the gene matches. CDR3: CASSARTGNTGELFF. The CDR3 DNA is TGTGCCAGCAGTGCCAGGACAGGGAACACCGGGGAGCTGTTTTTT.

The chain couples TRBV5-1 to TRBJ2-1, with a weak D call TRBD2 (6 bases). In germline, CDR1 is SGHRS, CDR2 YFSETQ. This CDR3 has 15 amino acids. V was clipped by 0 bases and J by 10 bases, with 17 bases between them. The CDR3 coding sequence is TGCGCCAGCAGCTTGGCTGGGCGGGGCGTGTTAGAGCAGTTCTTC. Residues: CASSLAGRGVLEQFF.

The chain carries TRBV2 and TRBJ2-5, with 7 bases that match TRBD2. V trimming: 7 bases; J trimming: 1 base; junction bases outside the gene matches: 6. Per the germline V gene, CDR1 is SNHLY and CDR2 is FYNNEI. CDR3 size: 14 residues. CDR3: CASKASGTQETQYF. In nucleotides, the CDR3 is TGTGCCAGCAAGGCTAGCGGTACCCAAGAGACCCAGTACTTC.